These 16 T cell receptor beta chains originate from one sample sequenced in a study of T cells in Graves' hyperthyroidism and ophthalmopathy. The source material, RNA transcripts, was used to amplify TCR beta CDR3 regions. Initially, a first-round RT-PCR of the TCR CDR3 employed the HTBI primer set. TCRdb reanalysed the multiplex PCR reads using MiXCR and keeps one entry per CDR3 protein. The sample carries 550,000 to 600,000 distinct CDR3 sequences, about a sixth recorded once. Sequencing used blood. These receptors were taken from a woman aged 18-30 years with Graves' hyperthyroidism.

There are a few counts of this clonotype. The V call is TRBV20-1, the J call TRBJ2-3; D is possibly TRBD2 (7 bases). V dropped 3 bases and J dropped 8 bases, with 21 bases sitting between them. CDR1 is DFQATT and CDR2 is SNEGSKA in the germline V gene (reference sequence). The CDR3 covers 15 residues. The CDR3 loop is CSASYFSGGPGTQYF. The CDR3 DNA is TGCAGTGCTAGTTACTTTTCCGGGGGGCCGGGTACGCAGTATTTT.

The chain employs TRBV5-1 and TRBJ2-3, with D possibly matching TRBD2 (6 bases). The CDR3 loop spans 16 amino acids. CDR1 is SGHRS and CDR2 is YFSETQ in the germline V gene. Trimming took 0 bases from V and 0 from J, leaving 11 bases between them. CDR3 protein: CASSLVLALSTDTQYF. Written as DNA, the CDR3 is TGCGCCAGCAGCTTGGTCCTAGCGCTAAGCACAGATACGCAGTATTTT.

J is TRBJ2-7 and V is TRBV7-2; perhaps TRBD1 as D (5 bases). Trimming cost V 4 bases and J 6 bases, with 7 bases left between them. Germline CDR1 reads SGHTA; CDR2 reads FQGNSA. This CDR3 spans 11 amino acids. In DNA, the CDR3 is TGTGCCAGCAGCTCGACAGCCGAGCAGTACTTC. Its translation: CASSSTAEQYF.

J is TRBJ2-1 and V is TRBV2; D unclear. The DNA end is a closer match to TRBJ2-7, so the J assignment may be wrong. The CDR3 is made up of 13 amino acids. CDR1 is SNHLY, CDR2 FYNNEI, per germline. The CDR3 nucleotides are TGTGCCAGCAGTGATAGGGTTGCCAATGAGCAGTACTTC. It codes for CASSDRVANEQYF.

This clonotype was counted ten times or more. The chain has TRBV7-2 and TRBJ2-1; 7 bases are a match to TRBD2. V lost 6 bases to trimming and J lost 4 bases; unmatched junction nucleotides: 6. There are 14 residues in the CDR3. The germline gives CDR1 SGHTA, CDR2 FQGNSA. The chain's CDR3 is CASSRGGKYNEQFF. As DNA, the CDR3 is TGTGCCAGCAGTAGGGGAGGGAAATACAATGAGCAGTTCTTC.

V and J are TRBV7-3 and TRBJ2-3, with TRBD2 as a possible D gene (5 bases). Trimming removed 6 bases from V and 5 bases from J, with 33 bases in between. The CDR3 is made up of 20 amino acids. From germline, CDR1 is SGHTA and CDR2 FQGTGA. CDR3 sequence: CASRRPGFPVPNPQLDTQYF. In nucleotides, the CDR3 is TGTGCCAGCAGACGACCGGGATTCCCGGTCCCCAACCCACAGTTAGATACGCAGTATTTT.

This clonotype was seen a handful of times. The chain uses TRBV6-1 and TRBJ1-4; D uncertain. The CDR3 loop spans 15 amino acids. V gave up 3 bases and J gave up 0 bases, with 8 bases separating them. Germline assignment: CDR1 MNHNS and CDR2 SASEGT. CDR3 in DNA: TGTGCCAGCAGTGATTGGGTCACAACTAATGAAAAACTGTTTTTT. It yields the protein CASSDWVTTNEKLFF.

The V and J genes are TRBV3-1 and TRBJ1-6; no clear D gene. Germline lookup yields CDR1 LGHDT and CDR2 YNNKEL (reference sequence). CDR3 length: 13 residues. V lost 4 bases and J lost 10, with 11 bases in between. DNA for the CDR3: TGTGCCAGCAGCCCCGGCGCCTGGTCACCCCTCCACTTT. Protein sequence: CASSPGAWSPLHF.

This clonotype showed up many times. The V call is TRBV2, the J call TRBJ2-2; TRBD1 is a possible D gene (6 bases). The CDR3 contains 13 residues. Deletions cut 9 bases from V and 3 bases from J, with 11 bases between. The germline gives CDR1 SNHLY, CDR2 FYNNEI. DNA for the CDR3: TGTGCCAGACAGGGTCGGGACACCGGGGAGCTGTTTTTT. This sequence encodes CARQGRDTGELFF.

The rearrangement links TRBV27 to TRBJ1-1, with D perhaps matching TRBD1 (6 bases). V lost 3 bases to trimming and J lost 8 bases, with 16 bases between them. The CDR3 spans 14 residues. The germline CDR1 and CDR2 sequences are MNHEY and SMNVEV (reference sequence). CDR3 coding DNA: TGTGCCAGCAGTTTCCTGGACCGGGGGGGCGAAGCTTTCTTT. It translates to CASSFLDRGGEAFF.

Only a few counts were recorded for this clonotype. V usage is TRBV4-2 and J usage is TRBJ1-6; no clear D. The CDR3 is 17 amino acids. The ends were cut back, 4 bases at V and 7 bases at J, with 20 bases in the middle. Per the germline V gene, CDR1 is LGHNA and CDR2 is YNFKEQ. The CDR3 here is CASSLGSPVALNSPLHF. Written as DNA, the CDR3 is TGTGCCAGCAGCCTCGGGTCCCCCGTAGCCCTGAATTCACCCCTCCACTTT.

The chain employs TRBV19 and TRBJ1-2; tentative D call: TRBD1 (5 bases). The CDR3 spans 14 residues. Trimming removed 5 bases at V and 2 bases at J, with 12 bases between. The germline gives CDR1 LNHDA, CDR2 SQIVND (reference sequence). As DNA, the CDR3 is TGTGCCAGTAGTCCCGCCCGGGGGAACTATGGCTACACCTTC. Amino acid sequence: CASSPARGNYGYTF.

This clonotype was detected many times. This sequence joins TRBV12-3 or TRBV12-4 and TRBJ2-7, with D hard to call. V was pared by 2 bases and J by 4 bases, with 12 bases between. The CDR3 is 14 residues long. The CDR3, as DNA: TGTGCCAGCAGTTTACCCGACTGGGGATACGAGCAGTACTTC. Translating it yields CASSLPDWGYEQYF.

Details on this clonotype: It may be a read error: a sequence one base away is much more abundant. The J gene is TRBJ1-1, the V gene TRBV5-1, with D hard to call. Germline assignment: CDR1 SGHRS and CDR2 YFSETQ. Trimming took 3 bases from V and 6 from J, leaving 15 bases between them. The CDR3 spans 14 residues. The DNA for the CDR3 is TGCGCCAGCAGCTACGGACCTGACAACCCTGAAGCTTTCTTT. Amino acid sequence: CASSYGPDNPEAFF.

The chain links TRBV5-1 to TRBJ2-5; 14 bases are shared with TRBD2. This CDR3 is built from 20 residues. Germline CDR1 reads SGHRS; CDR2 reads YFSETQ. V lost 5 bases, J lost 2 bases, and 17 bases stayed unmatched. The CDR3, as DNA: TGCGCCAGCAGTTCTCGAGGGACTAGCGGGAGCCGGTTCCCTCAAGAGACCCAGTACTTC. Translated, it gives CASSSRGTSGSRFPQETQYF.

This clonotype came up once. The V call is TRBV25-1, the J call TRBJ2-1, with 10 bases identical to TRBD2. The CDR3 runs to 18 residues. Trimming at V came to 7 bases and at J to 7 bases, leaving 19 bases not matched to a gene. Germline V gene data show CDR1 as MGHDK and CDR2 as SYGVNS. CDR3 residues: CASTRLAGANLGRNEQFF. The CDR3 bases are TGTGCCAGCACTCGGCTAGCGGGAGCCAATTTGGGTAGGAATGAGCAGTTCTTC.